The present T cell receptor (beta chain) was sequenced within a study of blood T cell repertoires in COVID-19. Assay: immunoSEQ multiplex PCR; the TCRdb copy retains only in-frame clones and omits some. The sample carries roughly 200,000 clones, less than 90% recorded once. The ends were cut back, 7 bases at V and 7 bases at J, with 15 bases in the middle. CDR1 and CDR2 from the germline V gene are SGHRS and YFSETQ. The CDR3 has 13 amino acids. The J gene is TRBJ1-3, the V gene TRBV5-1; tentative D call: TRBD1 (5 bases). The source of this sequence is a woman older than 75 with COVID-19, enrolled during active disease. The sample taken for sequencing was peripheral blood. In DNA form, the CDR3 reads TGCGCCAGCTACAAATGGGGGGAGAACACCATATATTTT. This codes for CASYKWGENTIYF.